This T cell receptor (beta chain) was sequenced in a study of blood T cell repertoires in COVID-19. The count of this clone is one. The CDR3 has 16 amino acids. The germline CDR1 and CDR2 sequences are SGHRS and YFSETQ. The V end lost 3 bases, the J end lost 5 bases, and 18 bases lay between the germline ends. This table comes from immunoSEQ multiplex PCR, and its TCRdb copy is limited to in-frame clones, with some not included. The table shows some 250,000 clones, with 75% to 90% occurring only once. The chain couples TRBV5-1 to TRBJ2-1, with D tentatively TRBD2 (7 bases). The sequence was obtained from a woman aged 25 to 39 who had recovered from COVID-19. What was sequenced was peripheral blood. This chain's CDR3 is CASSWTIGGRNNEQFF. The CDR3, as DNA: TGCGCCAGCAGCTGGACGATCGGGGGGCGAAACAATGAGCAGTTCTTC.